This entry concerns a single T cell receptor beta chain. Antigen: not known. Reverse transcribing all isolated RNA meant expressed TCRB transcripts were sequenced. The read count averaged around 3.6 million across naive, central memory and regulatory T cell samples. Generated by immunoSEQ multiplex PCR, the TCRdb table keeps only in-frame clones and is missing some. The table records about 700,000 clones, 13% of them present only once. These data come from a study of beta chain features in type 1 diabetes. Study background: Sorted cells from all samples, numbering about 98 million, were examined.

Study findings and constraints: Moderate yet significant TCRB CDR3 shortening was seen in Type 1 diabetes patients in all four CD4+ subsets.

Blood was drawn once from each donor into heparinised tubes. The draws averaged about 120 mL. Each sorted population was over 95% pure. The TCR sequence derives from a man younger than 35 with type 1 diabetes. Sequenced input: naive CD4+ T cells from blood.

CDR3 DNA sequence: TGTGCCAGCAGTGATACCGGGGCTAGCGAGACCCAGTACTTC. Its protein is CASSDTGASETQYF. The chain carries TRBV25-1 and TRBJ2-5; either TRBD1 or TRBD2 may fit D (5 bases each). The CDR3 is 14 amino acids. V lost 3 bases and J 5 bases, leaving 13 bases between the germline ends. In germline, CDR1 is MGHDK, CDR2 SYGVNS.